The 19 T cell receptor beta chains in this list originate from one sample, sequenced in a study of blood T cell repertoires in COVID-19. TCRdb keeps only in-frame clones here, not all; method: immunoSEQ multiplex PCR. The repertoire includes tens of thousands of clones, about 91% of them detected once, and about 12% sits in the top ten. The sequenced material came from peripheral blood. The receptors originated from a man aged 70-80 years with active or convalescent COVID-19.

The rearrangement joins TRBV6-5 to TRBJ1-1; TRBD1 might be the D (6 bases). Germline V CDR1 and CDR2: MNHEY, SVGAGI. The CDR3 has 15 amino acids. V lost 2 bases to trimming and J lost 4 bases, with 14 bases between them. The chain's CDR3 is CASSYGGGRSTEAFF. The CDR3 DNA reads as TGTGCCAGCAGTTACGGGGGGGGGCGCAGCACTGAAGCTTTCTTT.

Here the CDR3 DNA reads TGTGCCACCTTTAGTAGGGACAGGCCCCACGAGCAGTACTTC. Encoded protein: CATFSRDRPHEQYF. This chain links TRBV28 with TRBJ2-7; 8 positions agree with TRBD1. The CDR3 loop spans 14 amino acids. Germline V lookup: CDR1 MDHEN, CDR2 SYDVKM. J was trimmed by 5 bases and V by 10 bases; bases with no gene match: 13.

This chain links TRBV4-2 with TRBJ2-3, with TRBD1 as a possible D gene (5 bases). The CDR3 runs to 15 residues. Per the germline V gene, CDR1 is LGHNA and CDR2 is YNFKEQ. V lost 4 bases, J lost 0 bases, and 11 bases lay in between. The CDR3 DNA is TGTGCCAGCAGCCGGGGCGAACCTAGCACAGATACGCAGTATTTT. Amino acid sequence: CASSRGEPSTDTQYF.

The gene calls are TRBV29-1 and TRBJ2-3; a weak D match, TRBD1 (5 bases). The CDR3 is made up of 14 amino acids. Germline V gives CDR1 SQVTM, CDR2 ANQGSEA. With 3 bases removed from V and 1 base from J, the gap between germline ends came to 11 bases. The CDR3 coding sequence is TGCAGCGTTGAGGCAGGGATTGGCACAGATACGCAGTATTTT. Protein product: CSVEAGIGTDTQYF.

V usage is TRBV18 and J usage is TRBJ1-1; 7 bases are a match to TRBD1. This CDR3 is 13 amino acids long. CDR1 is KGHSH and CDR2 is LQKENI in the germline V gene. Trimming at V came to 4 bases and at J to 3 bases, leaving 2 bases not matched to a gene. The CDR3 nucleotides are TGTGCCAGCTCACATGGGACAGACACTGAAGCTTTCTTT. Amino acid sequence: CASSHGTDTEAFF.

The J gene is TRBJ2-1, the V gene TRBV9; 9 bases match TRBD2. The CDR3 has 15 residues. Germline loops: CDR1 SGDLS, CDR2 YYNGEE. Unmatched junction bases numbered 8, after V lost 1 base and J lost 9 bases. In DNA, the CDR3 is TGTGCCAGCAGCGTAACTGCGGGGGGGCCTGGTGAGCAGTTCTTC. Translating it yields CASSVTAGGPGEQFF.

The gene calls are TRBV5-1 and TRBJ1-5; 8 bases are a match to TRBD1. CDR1 is SGHRS and CDR2 is YFSETQ in the germline V gene. V trimming: 1 base; J trimming: 6 bases; junction bases outside the gene matches: 6. The CDR3 covers 15 residues. The CDR3 DNA sequence: TGCGCCAGCAGCTTGATGACAGGGGATGGTCAGCCCCAGCATTTT. Amino acid sequence: CASSLMTGDGQPQHF.

Here the CDR3 reads CASSLRDRGLVEAFF. The CDR3, as DNA: TGCGCCAGCAGCCTCCGGGACAGGGGGCTTGTTGAAGCTTTCTTT. This chain links TRBV5-1 with TRBJ1-1; TRBD1 matches at 12 bases. CDR1 is SGHRS, CDR2 YFSETQ, per germline. The junction had 8 bases not matched to a gene; V was cut back by 4 bases and J by 7 bases. CDR3 length: 15 amino acids.

This clone was seen once. The rearrangement uses TRBV5-1 and TRBJ2-5, with 11 bases identical to TRBD1. The germline CDR1 and CDR2 sequences are SGHRS and YFSETQ. The CDR3 extends over 16 amino acids. The junction had 6 bases not matched to a gene; V was cut back by 1 base and J by 4 bases. The CDR3 sequence is CASSLLGQGEPETQYF. CDR3 DNA sequence: TGCGCCAGCAGCTTGTTGGGACAGGGGGAGCCAGAGACCCAGTACTTC.

This chain connects TRBV4-1 to TRBJ1-1; TRBD1 aligns across 10 bases. The CDR3 has 14 amino acids. In germline, CDR1 is MGHRA, CDR2 YSYEKL. V shed 5 bases and J 3 bases; nucleotides not matched to a gene: 3. This chain's CDR3 is CASSEGQGYTEAFF. The DNA for the CDR3 is TGCGCCAGCAGCGAGGGACAGGGGTACACTGAAGCTTTCTTT.

This clone was detected a few times. The chain combines TRBV14 with TRBJ2-2; D is undetermined. Per the germline V gene, CDR1 is SGHDN and CDR2 is FVKESK. This CDR3 has 14 residues. Trimming left V 3 bases short and J 6 bases short, with 11 bases between. The CDR3 bases are TGTGCCAGCAGCCACCTAGGTCGGCCCGGGGAGCTGTTTTTT. Amino acids: CASSHLGRPGELFF.

The rearrangement uses TRBV5-1 and TRBJ2-3; 9 bases match TRBD2. The germline V gene has CDR1 SGHRS and CDR2 YFSETQ. The junction had 6 bases not matched to a gene; V was cut back by 3 bases and J by 1 base. The CDR3 runs 16 residues. CDR3 sequence (DNA): TGCGCCAGCAGCTCGCCGACTAGCGGAGGCACAGATACGCAGTATTTT. Amino acid sequence: CASSSPTSGGTDTQYF.

The chain has TRBV14 and TRBJ2-7, with D possibly TRBD2 on 5 matching bases. V gave up 3 bases and J gave up 6 bases, with 15 bases separating them. Looked up from germline, CDR1 is SGHDN and CDR2 is FVKESK. This CDR3 has 14 amino acids. The CDR3 nucleotides are TGTGCCAGCAGCCACAGAGGTCGAGCGGTCGAGCAGTACTTC. Its translation: CASSHRGRAVEQYF.

V is TRBV15 and J is TRBJ2-1; weak D call: TRBD1 (6 bases). The V gene lost 8 bases and the J gene lost 0 bases, with 14 bases spanning the gap. The length of the CDR3 is 15 residues. Germline V gives CDR1 LNHNV, CDR2 YYDKDF (reference sequence). CDR3 protein: CATDPGTTSYNEQFF. The CDR3 region has the DNA TGTGCCACCGACCCCGGGACAACCTCCTACAATGAGCAGTTCTTC.

This clone was recorded only once. CDR3 residues: CASSGERGLNEQFF. CDR3 DNA: TGTGCCAGCAGCGGGGAGCGGGGATTGAATGAGCAGTTCTTC. The chain links TRBV2 to TRBJ2-1; 7 bases map to TRBD2. From germline, CDR1 is SNHLY and CDR2 FYNNEI. V lost 6 bases, J lost 7 bases, and 9 bases stayed unmatched. The CDR3 has 14 amino acids.

The gene calls are TRBV25-1 and TRBJ1-1; D is uncertain. The CDR3 consists of 13 residues. CDR1 is MGHDK, CDR2 SYGVNS, per germline. The V and J ends lost 5 bases and 0 bases respectively, with 7 bases between them. In DNA, the CDR3 is TGTGCCAGCAGTCCGTCCGTGAACACTGAAGCTTTCTTT. This sequence encodes CASSPSVNTEAFF.

In regard to this clone: The junction does not match germline at one end; this may be a read error. This rearrangement joins TRBV6-6 to TRBJ2-5, with 7 positions matching TRBD1. The CDR3 has 14 amino acids. CDR1 is MNHNY, CDR2 SVGAGI, per germline (reference sequence). CDR3 nucleotide sequence: TGCGCCAGCACTCAGACAGGGCGGCAAGAGACCCAGTACTTC. Residues: CASTQTGRQETQYF.

V gene TRBV4-2 combines with J gene TRBJ1-4, with TRBD1 matching 9 bases. With V trimmed by 1 base and J by 5 bases, 2 bases remained unmatched. The germline V gene encodes CDR1 LGHNA and CDR2 YNFKEQ. This CDR3 is 15 amino acids long. The CDR3: CASSQVDRGNEKLFF. The CDR3 DNA is TGTGCCAGCAGCCAAGTGGACAGGGGAAATGAAAAACTGTTTTTT.

This clone was observed once. This chain connects TRBV7-8 to TRBJ1-6; 12 nucleotides line up with TRBD1. Germline assignment: CDR1 SGHVS and CDR2 FQNEAQ. This CDR3 is built from 18 residues. V shed 5 bases, J shed 10 bases, and the junction held 15 bases outside the gene matches. CDR3 nucleotides: TGTGCCAGCAGCAAATCATTATCGGGACAGGGGGCGAAATCACCCCTCCACTTT. This gives the protein CASSKSLSGQGAKSPLHF.